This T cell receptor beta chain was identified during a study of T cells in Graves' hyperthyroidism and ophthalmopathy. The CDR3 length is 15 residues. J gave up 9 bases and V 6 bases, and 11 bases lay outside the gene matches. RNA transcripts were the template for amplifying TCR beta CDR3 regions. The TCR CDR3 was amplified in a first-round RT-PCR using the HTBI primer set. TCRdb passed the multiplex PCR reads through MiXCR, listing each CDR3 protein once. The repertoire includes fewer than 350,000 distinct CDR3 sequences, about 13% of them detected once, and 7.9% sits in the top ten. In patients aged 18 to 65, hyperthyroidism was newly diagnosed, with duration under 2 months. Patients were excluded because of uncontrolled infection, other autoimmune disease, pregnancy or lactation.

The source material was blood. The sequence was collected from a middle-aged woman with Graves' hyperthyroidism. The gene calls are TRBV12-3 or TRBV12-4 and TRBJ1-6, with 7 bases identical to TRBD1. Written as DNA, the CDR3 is TGTGCCAGCAGATCTCTGACAGGGCAAAGTTCACCCCTCCACTTT. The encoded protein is CASRSLTGQSSPLHF.